Listed here is a single TCR beta chain. Time point meaning: pre-treatment sample, taken before nivolumab and TIL therapy. The tumor samples were excised metastases, mostly pleural nodules or supraclavicular lymph nodes. The data are from a study of TIL therapy for anti-PD-1-resistant metastatic lung cancer. Background on the study: Patients had a median age of around 54 years (range about 35-80).

The libraries were made with immunoSEQ v3. Each library reached about 2.1 million read pairs, or about 5-6.5 million at deep level. Method: immunoSEQ multiplex PCR; TCRdb's copy keeps in-frame clones and lacks some. The sample records about 50,000 clones, 65% to 80% being singletons. Germline assignment: CDR1 SGDLS and CDR2 YYNGEE. Trimming pared 0 bases from V and 6 bases from J, leaving 9 bases between. CDR3 length equals 13 residues. This rearrangement joins TRBV9 to TRBJ1-1, with D unclear. Sequenced here: tumor tissue, sampled at baseline. This TCR was recovered from a person between 25 and 79 years old with non-small cell lung cancer. CDR3: CASSVDLQSEAFF. CDR3 sequence (DNA): TGTGCCAGCAGCGTAGATTTGCAATCTGAAGCTTTCTTT.